This TCR beta chain was sequenced during a study of CD8+ T cells in alopecia areata. As for the study in general: The study gave tofacitinib for 6 to 18 months, then 6 months off drug. Whole-study results and caveats: The study also sequences resident alphabeta T cells of normal skin in scalp samples. For lesional scalp, especially alopecia totalis/universalis, clonality was higher than in normal scalp.

Comments on this clone: Its antigen is currently unknown.

Sequencing relied on a cDNA template that was reverse transcribed from extracted RNA. Sequencing was performed with immunoSEQ multiplex PCR; in TCRdb, only in-frame clones are kept and a portion is missing. The sample records some 170,000 clones, approximately 70% being singletons. Samples from alopecia areata patients were lesional scalp punch biopsies and peripheral blood. Germline V lookup: CDR1 WSHSY, CDR2 SAAADI. With 6 bases removed from V and 2 bases from J, the gap between germline ends came to 12 bases. The CDR3 runs to 14 residues. This chain joins TRBV10-2 and TRBJ2-3, with D possibly being TRBD2 (6 bases). The receptor comes from a human donor with alopecia areata. This material consisted of CD8+ T cells sorted from blood, taken at week 0. The CDR3 nucleotides are TGCGCCAGCAGCGACTCGGGACTCACAGATACGCAGTATTTT. As protein: CASSDSGLTDTQYF.